The text below deals with one TCR beta chain. Its antigen is unknown. Deletions cut 3 bases from V and 1 base from J, with 12 bases between. The CDR3 sequence is 16 residues long. Germline CDR1 and CDR2: MGHRA and YSYEKL. This sample was taken from a study of shared clonotypes between healthy human individuals. Study details: The plates for each donor numbered three CD4 naive, three CD4 memory, two CD8 naive and one CD8 memory. Findings and limits, study-wide: Generation probabilities were higher for clonotypes shared across all four sorted-subset donors than for unshared ones.

Each PCR replicate from the sorted subsets contained approximately 0.2 ug DNA, which is 25,000 to 30,000 T cell genomes. The table came from immunoSEQ multiplex PCR; TCRdb's copy has only in-frame clones and leaves some out. The profile shows some 2,000,000 clones, less than 95% of them singletons. In the naive CD8 group, cells lacked CD45RO and were positively selected for CCR7, so terminally differentiated effector memory CD45RA+ cells were left out. The source of this sequence is a man aged 18 to 29 in good health. Sequencing input: naive CD8+ T cells sorted from blood. The rearrangement joins TRBV4-1 to TRBJ1-4; D perhaps matches TRBD1 (6 bases). CDR3 protein: CASSQVEGGTNEKLFF. CDR3 nucleotide sequence: TGCGCCAGCAGCCAGGTGGAGGGGGGAACTAATGAAAAACTGTTTTTT.